This T cell receptor (beta chain) is from a study of cytotoxic CD8 clonotypes in ibrutinib-treated CLL. Study context: Following a median about eleven months of treatment, with a range of 6 to 36, response samples were taken. General study points: Public clonotypes were rare and shrank or held steady on treatment. Patients with sustained remission and those progressing were sampled at differing times.

This CDR3 spans 14 amino acids. V lost 4 bases, J lost 2 bases, and 13 bases lay in between. Germline V gene sequence: CDR1 SGHNT, CDR2 YYREEE (reference sequence). Points on this clone: Its antigen remains unidentified. Other DNA sequences in the sample encode the same CDR3.

Data came from immunoSEQ multiplex PCR; TCRdb stores just in-frame clones and leaves some out. The sample records around 250,000 clones, less than 75% being singletons. V usage is TRBV5-4 and J usage is TRBJ2-7; D remains unclear. This clonotype originated in a human donor with chronic lymphocytic leukemia. The starting material was PBMCs, obtained after 24 months of ibrutinib treatment. As DNA, the CDR3 is TGTGCCAGCAGCCTGGGTGGGCGGACCTACGAGCAGTACTTC. Translated, it gives CASSLGGRTYEQYF.